The TCR beta chain under discussion was sequenced for a study of radiotherapy plus CTLA-4 blockade in lung cancer. In the study overall: The study recorded objective responses in 15% to 20% of patients and disease control in 25% to 35%. Study-level points and caveats: Clones of tumor-derived TCRs expanded in blood after radiotherapy plus ipilimumab.

Germline values: CDR1 SNHLY, CDR2 FYNNEI. The CDR3 has 13 residues. V lost 6 bases to trimming and J lost 4 bases, with 12 bases between them. A word on this clone: What it recognizes is unknown.

Clones were sequenced by immunoSEQ multiplex PCR, and TCRdb holds only the in-frame ones, with some missing. The sample shows about 28,000 clones, approximately 81% of them seen only once. The gene calls are TRBV2 and TRBJ1-2; D might be TRBD1 (5 bases). The starting material was peripheral blood, obtained from a patient treated with radiotherapy plus ipilimumab. The TCR was taken from a human donor with non-small cell lung cancer that progressed on radiotherapy plus ipilimumab. CDR3 DNA sequence: TGTGCCAGCAGCGGGGGTTTAGGCTATGGCTACACCTTC. Its translation is CASSGGLGYGYTF.